This TCR beta chain derives from a study of early T cells in non-severe SARS-CoV-2 infection. Study-wide context: From unsorted whole blood, bulk RNA was sequenced, and the chains remained unpaired.

There are a few counts of this clonotype. Its antigen is not identified. The junction differs from germline at one of its ends, possibly a read error. Unique molecular identifier tags were affixed to discrete cDNA molecules. TCRdb re-derived calls from the 5' RACE reads in MiXCR, one entry per CDR3 protein. The repertoire holds about 97,000 distinct CDR3 sequences, with roughly 14% as singletons. Study-wide results and limits: CD4 and private specificities were missed by VDJdb matching, which favored anti-spike CD8 responses.

The source material was whole blood. The receptor was isolated from an adult who was a healthcare worker with PCR-confirmed SARS-CoV-2 infection or an uninfected control (not recorded which).

CDR3 sequence: CATSRDLVYGYTF. CDR3 bases: TGTGCCACCAGCCGAGACTTAGTCTATGGCTACACCTTC. V usage is TRBV15 and J usage is TRBJ1-2; no definite D call. The CDR3 extends over 13 amino acids. Germline-derived CDR1 and CDR2 are LNHNV and YYDKDF (reference sequence).